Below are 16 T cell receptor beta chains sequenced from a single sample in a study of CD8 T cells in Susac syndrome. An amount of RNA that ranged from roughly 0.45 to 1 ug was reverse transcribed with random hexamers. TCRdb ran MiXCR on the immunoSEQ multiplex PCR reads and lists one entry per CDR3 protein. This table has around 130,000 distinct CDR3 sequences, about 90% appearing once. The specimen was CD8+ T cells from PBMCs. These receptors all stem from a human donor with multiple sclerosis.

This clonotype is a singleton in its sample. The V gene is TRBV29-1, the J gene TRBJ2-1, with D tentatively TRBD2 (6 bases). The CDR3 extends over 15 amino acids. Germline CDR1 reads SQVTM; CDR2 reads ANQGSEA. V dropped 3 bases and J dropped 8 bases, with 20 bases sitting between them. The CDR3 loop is CSVDVDSAPGDEQFF. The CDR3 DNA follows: TGCAGCGTTGATGTCGACTCGGCCCCGGGAGATGAGCAGTTCTTC.

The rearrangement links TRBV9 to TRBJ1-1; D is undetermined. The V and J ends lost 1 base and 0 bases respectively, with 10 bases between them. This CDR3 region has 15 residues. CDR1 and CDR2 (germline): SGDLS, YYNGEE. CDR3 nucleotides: TGTGCCAGCAGCGTATTTTCCGGGATGAACACTGAAGCTTTCTTT. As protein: CASSVFSGMNTEAFF.

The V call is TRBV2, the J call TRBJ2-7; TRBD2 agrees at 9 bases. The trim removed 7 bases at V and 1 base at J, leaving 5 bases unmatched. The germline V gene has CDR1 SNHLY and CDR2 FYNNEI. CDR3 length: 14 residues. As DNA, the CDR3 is TGTGCCAGCACCGGGACTAGCTATTCCTACGAGCAGTACTTC. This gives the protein CASTGTSYSYEQYF.

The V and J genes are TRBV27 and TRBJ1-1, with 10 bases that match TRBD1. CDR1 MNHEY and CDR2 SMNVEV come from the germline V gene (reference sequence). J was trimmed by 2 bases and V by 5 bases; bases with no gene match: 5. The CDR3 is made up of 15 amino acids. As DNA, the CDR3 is TGTGCCAGCAGTCGGGACAGGGGTTTCAACACTGAAGCTTTCTTT. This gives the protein CASSRDRGFNTEAFF.

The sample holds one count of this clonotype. DNA for the CDR3: TGTGCCAGCAACGAGCAGTTGAGCTCCTACGAGCAGTACTTC. Amino acids: CASNEQLSSYEQYF. The rearrangement uses TRBV28 and TRBJ2-7; D not resolved. V lost 7 bases to trimming and J lost 0 bases, with 13 bases between them. The CDR3 sequence is 14 residues long. Germline V CDR1 and CDR2: MDHEN, SYDVKM.

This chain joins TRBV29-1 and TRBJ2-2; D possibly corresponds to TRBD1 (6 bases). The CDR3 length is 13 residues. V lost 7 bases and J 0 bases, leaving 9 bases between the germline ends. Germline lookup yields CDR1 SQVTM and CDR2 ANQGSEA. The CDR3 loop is CSGQAANTGELFF. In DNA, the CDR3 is TGCAGCGGACAGGCGGCGAACACCGGGGAGCTGTTTTTT.

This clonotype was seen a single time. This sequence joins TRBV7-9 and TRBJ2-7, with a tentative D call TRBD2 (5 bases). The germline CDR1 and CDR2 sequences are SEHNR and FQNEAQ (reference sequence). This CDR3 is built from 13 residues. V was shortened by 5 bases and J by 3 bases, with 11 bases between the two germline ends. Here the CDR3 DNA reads TGTGCCAGCAGCCCTCCTAGCTTCTACGAGCAGTACTTC. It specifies CASSPPSFYEQYF.

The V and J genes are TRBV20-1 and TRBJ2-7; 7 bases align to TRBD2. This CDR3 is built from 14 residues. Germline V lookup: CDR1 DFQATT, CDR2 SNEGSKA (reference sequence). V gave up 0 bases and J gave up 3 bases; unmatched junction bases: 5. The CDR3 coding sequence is TGCAGTGCTAGAGATGTAGGGACTAACTACGAGCAGTACTTC. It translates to CSARDVGTNYEQYF.

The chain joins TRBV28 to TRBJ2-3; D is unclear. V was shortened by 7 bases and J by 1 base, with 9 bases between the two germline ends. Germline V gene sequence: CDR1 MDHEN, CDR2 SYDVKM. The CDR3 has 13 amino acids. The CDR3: CASTRSGTDTQYF. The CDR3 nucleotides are TGTGCCAGCACCCGATCGGGCACAGATACGCAGTATTTT.

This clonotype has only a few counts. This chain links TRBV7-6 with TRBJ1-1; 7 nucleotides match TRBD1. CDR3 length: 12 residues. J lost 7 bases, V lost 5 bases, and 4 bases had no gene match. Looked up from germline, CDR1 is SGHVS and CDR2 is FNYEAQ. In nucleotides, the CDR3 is TGTGCCAGCAGCCAGGGGGGGAGTGAAGCTTTCTTT. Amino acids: CASSQGGSEAFF.

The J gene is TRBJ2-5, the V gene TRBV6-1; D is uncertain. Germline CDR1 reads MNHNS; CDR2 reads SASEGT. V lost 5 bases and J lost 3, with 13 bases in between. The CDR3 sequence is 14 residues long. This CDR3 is CASSPHYSEETQYF. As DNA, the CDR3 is TGTGCCAGCAGTCCCCACTACTCTGAAGAGACCCAGTACTTC.

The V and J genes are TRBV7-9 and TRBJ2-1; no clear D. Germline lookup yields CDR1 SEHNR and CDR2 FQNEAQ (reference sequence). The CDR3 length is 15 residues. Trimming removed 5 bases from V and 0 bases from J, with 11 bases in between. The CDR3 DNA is TGTGCCAGCAGCCATAGCAGTTACTCCTACAATGAGCAGTTCTTC. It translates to CASSHSSYSYNEQFF.

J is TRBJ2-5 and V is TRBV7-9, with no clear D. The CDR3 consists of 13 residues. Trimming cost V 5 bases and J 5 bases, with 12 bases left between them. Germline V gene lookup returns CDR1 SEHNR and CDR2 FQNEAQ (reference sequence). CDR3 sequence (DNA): TGTGCCAGCAGCGACAAGGAGAGGGAGACCCAGTACTTC. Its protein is CASSDKERETQYF.

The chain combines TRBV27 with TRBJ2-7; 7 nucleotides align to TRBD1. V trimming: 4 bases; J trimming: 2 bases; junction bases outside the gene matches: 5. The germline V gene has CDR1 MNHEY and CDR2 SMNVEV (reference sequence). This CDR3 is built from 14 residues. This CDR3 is CASSSGTATYEQYF. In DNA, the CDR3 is TGTGCCAGCAGTTCCGGGACAGCCACCTACGAGCAGTACTTC.

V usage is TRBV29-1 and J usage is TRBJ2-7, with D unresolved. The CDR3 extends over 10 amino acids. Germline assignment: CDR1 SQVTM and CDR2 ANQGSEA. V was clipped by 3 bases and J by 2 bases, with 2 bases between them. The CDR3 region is CSVDTYEQYF. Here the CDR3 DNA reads TGCAGCGTTGACACCTACGAGCAGTACTTC.

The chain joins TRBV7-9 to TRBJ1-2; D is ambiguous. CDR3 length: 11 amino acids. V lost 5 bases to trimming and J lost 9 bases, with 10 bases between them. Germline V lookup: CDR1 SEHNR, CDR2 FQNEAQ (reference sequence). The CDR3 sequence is CASSRSSRYTF. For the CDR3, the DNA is TGTGCCAGCAGCCGCTCCAGTCGCTACACCTTC. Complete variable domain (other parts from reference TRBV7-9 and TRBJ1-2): DTGVSQNPRHKITKRGQNVTFRCDPISEHNRLYWYRQTLGQGPEFLTYFQNEAQLEKSRLLSDRFSAERPKGSFSTLEIQRTEQGDSAMYLCASSRSSRYTFGSGTRLTVV.